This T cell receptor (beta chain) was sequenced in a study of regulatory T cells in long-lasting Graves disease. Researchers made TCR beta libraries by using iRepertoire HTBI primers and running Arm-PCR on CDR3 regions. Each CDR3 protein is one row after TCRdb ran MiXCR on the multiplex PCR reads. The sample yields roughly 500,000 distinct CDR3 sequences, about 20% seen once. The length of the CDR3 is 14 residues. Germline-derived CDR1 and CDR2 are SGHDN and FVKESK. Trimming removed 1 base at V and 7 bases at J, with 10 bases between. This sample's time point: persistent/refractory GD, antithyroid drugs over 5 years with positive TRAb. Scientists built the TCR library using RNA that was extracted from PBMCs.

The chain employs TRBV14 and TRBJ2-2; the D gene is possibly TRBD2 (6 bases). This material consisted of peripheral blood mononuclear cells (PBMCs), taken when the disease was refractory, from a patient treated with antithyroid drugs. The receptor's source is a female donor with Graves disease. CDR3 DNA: TGTGCCAGCAGCCAAGCAACCGGGGGCGGGGAGCTGTTTTTT. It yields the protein CASSQATGGGELFF.